The 14 T cell receptor beta chains below were found in one sample sequenced in a study of MAIT cells during Salmonella Paratyphi A infection. Antigens for these TCRs are unknown. The study's findings and limits: MAIT cell TRBV usage was oligoclonal, favouring TRBV20 and TRBV6, and apparently unchanged by infection.

Time point indicated: before S. Paratyphi A challenge (baseline). MAIT cells were sorted by flow cytometry as Valpha7.2+ CD161+ T cells. TCRdb re-analysed the 5' RACE reads in MiXCR, keeping a single row per CDR3 protein. The sample has 950 to 1,100 distinct CDR3 sequences; roughly a quarter are singletons. The sequences come from MAIT cells from blood, collected at the first sampling point of the challenge study. These receptors were taken from a person aged 18 to 75 who was deliberately infected with Salmonella Paratyphi A in a paratyphoid fever challenge study.

This clonotype was observed a handful of times. The rearrangement links TRBV20-1 to TRBJ2-5, with 8 bases matching TRBD2. Germline V gene lookup returns CDR1 DFQATT and CDR2 SNEGSKA (reference sequence). The CDR3 totals 14 residues. CDR3 in DNA: TGCGGAGGTCGGGGGGGGGCCAACCAAGAGACCCAGTACTTC. Translated: CGGRGGANQETQYF.

This clonotype rates as medium-sized. V and J are TRBV20-1 and TRBJ1-1; perhaps TRBD1 as D (5 bases). This CDR3 is built from 13 residues. Germline V gene lookup returns CDR1 DFQATT and CDR2 SNEGSKA (reference sequence). Trimming left V 6 bases short and J 3 bases short, with 14 bases between. CDR3 nucleotide sequence: TGCAGTGCCGGTGGGGGAAGAGACACTGAAGCTTTCTTT. Amino acid sequence: CSAGGGRDTEAFF.

Sample share makes this clonotype large (0.1 to 1%). The V gene is TRBV4-2, the J gene TRBJ2-7, with a weak D call TRBD1 (6 bases). The CDR3 consists of 15 residues. V lost 0 bases, J lost 0 bases, and 9 bases lay in between. Germline values: CDR1 LGHNA, CDR2 YNFKEQ. The CDR3 coding sequence is TGTGCCAGCAGCCAAGAGACGGACAGCTCCTACGAGCAGTACTTC. This sequence encodes CASSQETDSSYEQYF.

The sample holds many counts of this clonotype. This chain uses TRBV5-1 with TRBJ2-5, with no clear D. Germline CDR1 and CDR2: SGHRS and YFSETQ. With 1 base removed from V and 5 bases from J, the gap between germline ends came to 9 bases. The CDR3 loop spans 13 amino acids. The CDR3: CASSLYPGETQYF. DNA for the CDR3: TGCGCCAGCAGCTTGTACCCTGGGGAGACCCAGTACTTC.

This clonotype was recorded many times. The V call is TRBV4-3, the J call TRBJ1-1, with D possibly TRBD1 on 5 matching bases. CDR3 length: 17 amino acids. V shed 2 bases and J shed 12 bases, with 28 bases lying between them. Germline V CDR1 and CDR2: LGHNA, YSLEER. DNA for the CDR3: TGCGCCAGCAGCCAATCCCTGGGTGGGGGAGAACCTTCCTTGACTTTCTTT. Its translation is CASSQSLGGGEPSLTFF.

This clonotype was counted many times. The chain is built from TRBV30 and TRBJ2-5; D unclear. V gave up 2 bases and J gave up 1 base, with 11 bases separating them. CDR1 is GTSNPN and CDR2 is SVGIG in the germline V gene (reference sequence). The length of the CDR3 is 14 residues. CDR3 DNA sequence: TGTGCCTGGAGTCAGGTTGAACCCCAAGAGACCCAGTACTTC. It yields the protein CAWSQVEPQETQYF.

This clonotype has just a few counts. This sequence joins TRBV6-6 and TRBJ1-1; 9 nucleotides align to TRBD1. Unmatched junction bases numbered 6, after V lost 5 bases and J lost 5 bases. Germline lookup yields CDR1 MNHNY and CDR2 SVGAGI (reference sequence). The CDR3 totals 14 residues. The CDR3 DNA reads TGTGCCAGCAGTGACCACAGGGGGCCTACTGAAGCTTTCTTT. Protein product: CASSDHRGPTEAFF.

V usage is TRBV7-2 and J usage is TRBJ2-2; 7 bases are a match to TRBD1. The CDR3 is made up of 15 amino acids. The V and J ends lost 1 base and 4 bases, in that order; junction bases with no gene match: 3. Germline CDR1 and CDR2: SGHTA and FQGNSA. The CDR3 loop is CASSLGQGSTGELFF. In nucleotides, the CDR3 is TGTGCCAGCAGCTTAGGACAGGGTAGCACCGGGGAGCTGTTTTTT.

The J gene is TRBJ2-1, the V gene TRBV6-2 or TRBV6-3; 10 bases are a match to TRBD2. Trimming cost V 5 bases and J 8 bases; bases outside gene matches: 9. The length of the CDR3 is 15 residues. Germline V gives CDR1 MNHEY, CDR2 SVGEGT. The CDR3 protein is CASSPGSGGADEQFF. CDR3 bases: TGTGCCAGCAGTCCAGGGAGCGGGGGGGCCGATGAGCAGTTCTTC.

CDR3 sequence (DNA): TGTGCCAGCAGAGGAAATACCTACGAGCAGTACTTC. Amino acid sequence: CASRGNTYEQYF. This rearrangement joins TRBV7-8 to TRBJ2-7; D not certain. V shed 6 bases and J shed 2 bases, with 8 bases lying between them. The CDR3 has 12 residues. CDR1 is SGHVS and CDR2 is FQNEAQ in the germline V gene. The complete variable domain, with remaining parts taken from reference TRBV7-8 and TRBJ2-7, reads GAGVSQSPRYKVAKRGQDVALRCDPISGHVSLFWYQQALGQGPEFLTYFQNEAQLDKSGLPSDRFFAERPEGSVSTLKIQRTQQEDSAVYLCASRGNTYEQYFGPGTRLTVT.

The chain joins TRBV4-2 to TRBJ2-2; 9 nucleotides agree with TRBD2. V lost 0 bases and J lost 6; bases outside the gene matches: 11. The CDR3 covers 18 residues. CDR1 is LGHNA and CDR2 is YNFKEQ in the germline V gene. The CDR3 region is CASSQEGGGAVGAGELFF. The DNA for the CDR3 is TGTGCCAGCAGCCAAGAAGGCGGGGGGGCCGTGGGGGCCGGGGAGCTGTTTTTT.

This clonotype is classed as medium-sized. V and J are TRBV20-1 and TRBJ1-1; D might be TRBD1 (6 bases). CDR3 length equals 15 residues. Trimming removed 3 bases from V and 1 base from J, with 15 bases in between. Germline CDR1 and CDR2: DFQATT and SNEGSKA (reference sequence). CDR3 loop: CSASPFETGNTEAFF. CDR3 DNA sequence: TGCAGTGCTAGTCCCTTCGAGACAGGGAACACTGAAGCTTTCTTT.

The genes are TRBV6-1 and TRBJ2-2; 7 bases agree with TRBD2. Germline V gene data show CDR1 as MNHNS and CDR2 as SASEGT. Trimming took 1 base from V and 6 from J; bases not matched to a gene: 5. The length of the CDR3 is 15 residues. The DNA of the CDR3 is TGTGCCAGCAGTGAAGATGCTGCGGGAGCCGGGGAGCTGTTTTTT. Protein sequence: CASSEDAAGAGELFF.

This CDR3 reads CASSVAVAGDEQFF. The CDR3 DNA sequence: TGTGCCAGCAGCGTAGCAGTAGCGGGGGATGAGCAGTTCTTC. The chain employs TRBV9 and TRBJ2-1; TRBD2 aligns across 9 bases. CDR1 is SGDLS, CDR2 YYNGEE, per germline. Trimming removed 0 bases from V and 8 bases from J; junction bases left unmatched: 3. The CDR3 runs to 14 residues. The full variable domain, with the rest looked up from reference TRBV9 and TRBJ2-1, is DSGVTQTPKHLITATGQRVTLRCSPRSGDLSVYWYQQSLDQGLQFLIQYYNGEERAKGNILERFSAQQFPDLHSELNLSSLELGDSALYFCASSVAVAGDEQFFGPGTRLTVL.